This T cell receptor (beta chain) is drawn from a study of regulatory T cells in long-lasting Graves disease. CDR1 and CDR2 (germline): SGHAT, FQNNGV. Trimming cost V 0 bases and J 0 bases, with 24 bases left between them. This CDR3 is 21 amino acids long. Time point: newly diagnosed GD, antithyroid drugs for less than 3 months. Researchers made the TCR library from RNA that was extracted from PBMCs. The TCR beta library used iRepertoire HTBI primers with Arm-PCR amplification of CDR3. TCRdb re-analysed the multiplex PCR reads in MiXCR, keeping a single row per CDR3 protein. Among 550,000 to 700,000 distinct CDR3 sequences listed, roughly 16% were seen once. This same sample was also part of a study on T cells in Graves' hyperthyroidism and ophthalmopathy.

The receptor's source is a man aged 18 to 29 with Graves disease. Here the sequenced sample was peripheral blood mononuclear cells (PBMCs), taken at new diagnosis, from a patient treated with antithyroid drugs. The chain is built from TRBV11-2 and TRBJ2-1; either TRBD1 or TRBD2 may fit D (6 bases each). CDR3 amino acids: CASSLDGGTGKGVSSYNEQFF. The CDR3 coding sequence is TGTGCCAGCAGCTTAGACGGTGGGACTGGCAAGGGGGTTAGCTCCTACAATGAGCAGTTCTTC. The full variable domain, with the rest looked up from reference TRBV11-2 and TRBJ2-1, is EAGVAQSPRYKIIEKRQSVAFWCNPISGHATLYWYQQILGQGPKLLIQFQNNGVVDDSQLPKDRFSAERLKGVDSTLKIQPAKLEDSAVYLCASSLDGGTGKGVSSYNEQFFGPGTRLTVL.